The clone carrying this TCR beta chain was seen only once. The antigen remains unidentified. Every one of the donors was a Caucasian adult that lived in Nashville, Tennessee. Negatively enriched CD4+ T cells were divided by CD45RA into naive and memory. These data originate in a study of shared clonotypes between healthy human individuals. Study-level results: Non-shared clonotypes had lower generation probabilities than clonotypes shared by all four sorted-subset donors. Estimated richness values were generally larger in naive subsets than in memory subsets.

Losses at the gene ends were 3 bases for V and 2 bases for J; bases not matched to a gene: 8. Germline CDR1 reads SGHRS; CDR2 reads YFSETQ. This CDR3 is 16 amino acids long. Generated by immunoSEQ multiplex PCR, the TCRdb table keeps only in-frame clones and is missing some. Of more than 2 million clones listed, 85% to 95% are singletons. Sequencing used naive CD4+ T cells sorted from blood. As to subset: CD45RA+ positively selected. This chain links TRBV5-1 with TRBJ2-5; 9 bases are a match to TRBD2. This sequence was found in a man aged 18 to 30 in good health. The CDR3 DNA sequence: TGCGCCAGCAGCTCGGCAGCCCTAGCGGGGCAAGAGACCCAGTACTTC. It codes for CASSSAALAGQETQYF.